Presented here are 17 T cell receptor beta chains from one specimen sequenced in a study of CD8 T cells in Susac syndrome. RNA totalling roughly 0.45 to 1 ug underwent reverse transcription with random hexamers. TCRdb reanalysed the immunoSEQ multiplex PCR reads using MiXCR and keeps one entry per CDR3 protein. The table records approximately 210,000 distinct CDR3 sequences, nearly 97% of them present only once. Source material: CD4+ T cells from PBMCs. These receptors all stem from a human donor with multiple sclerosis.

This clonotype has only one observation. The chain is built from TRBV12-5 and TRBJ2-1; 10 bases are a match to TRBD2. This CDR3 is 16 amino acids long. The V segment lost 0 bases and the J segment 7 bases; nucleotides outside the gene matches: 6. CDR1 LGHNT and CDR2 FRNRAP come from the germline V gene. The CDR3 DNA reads TGTGCTAGTGGTTTGGTAGGGCTAGCGGGAGATAATGAGCAGTTCTTC. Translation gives CASGLVGLAGDNEQFF.

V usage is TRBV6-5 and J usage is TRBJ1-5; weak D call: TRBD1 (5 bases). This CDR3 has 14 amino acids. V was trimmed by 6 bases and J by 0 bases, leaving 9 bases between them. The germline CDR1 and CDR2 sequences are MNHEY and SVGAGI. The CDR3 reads CASSRQHSNQPQHF. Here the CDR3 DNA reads TGTGCCAGCAGCAGACAGCATAGCAATCAGCCCCAGCATTTT.

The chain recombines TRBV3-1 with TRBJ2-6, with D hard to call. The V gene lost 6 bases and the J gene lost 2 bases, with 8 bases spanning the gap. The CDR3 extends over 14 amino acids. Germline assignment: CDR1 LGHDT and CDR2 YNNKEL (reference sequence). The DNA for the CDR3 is TGTGCCAGCAGTCTGACTCCTGGGGCCAACGTCCTGACTTTC. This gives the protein CASSLTPGANVLTF.

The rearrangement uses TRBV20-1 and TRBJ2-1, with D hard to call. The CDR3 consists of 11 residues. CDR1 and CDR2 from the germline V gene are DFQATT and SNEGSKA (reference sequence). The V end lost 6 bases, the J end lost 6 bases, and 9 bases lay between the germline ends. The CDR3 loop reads CSAQYVNEQFF. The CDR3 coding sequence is TGCAGTGCGCAATATGTCAATGAGCAGTTCTTC.

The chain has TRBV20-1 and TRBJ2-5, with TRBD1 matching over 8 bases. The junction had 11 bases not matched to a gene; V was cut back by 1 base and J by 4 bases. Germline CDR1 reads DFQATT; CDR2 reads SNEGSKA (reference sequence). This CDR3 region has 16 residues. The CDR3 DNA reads TGCAGTGCTAGAGCCGCGACAGGGGTATCGGCAGAGACCCAGTACTTC. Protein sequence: CSARAATGVSAETQYF.

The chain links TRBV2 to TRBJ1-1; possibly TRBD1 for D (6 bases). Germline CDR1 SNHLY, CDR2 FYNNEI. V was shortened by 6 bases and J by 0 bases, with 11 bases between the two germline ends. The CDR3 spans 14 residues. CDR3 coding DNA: TGTGCCAGCAGGTTAGACAGGATGAACACTGAAGCTTTCTTT. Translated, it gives CASRLDRMNTEAFF.

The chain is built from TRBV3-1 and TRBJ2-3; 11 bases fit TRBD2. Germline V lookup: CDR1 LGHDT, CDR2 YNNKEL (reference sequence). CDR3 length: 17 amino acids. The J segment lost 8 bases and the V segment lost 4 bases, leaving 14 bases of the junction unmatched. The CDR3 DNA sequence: TGTGCCAGCAGCCTCTGGACTAGCGGGCACCGTGGGAGTACGCAGTATTTT. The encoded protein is CASSLWTSGHRGSTQYF.

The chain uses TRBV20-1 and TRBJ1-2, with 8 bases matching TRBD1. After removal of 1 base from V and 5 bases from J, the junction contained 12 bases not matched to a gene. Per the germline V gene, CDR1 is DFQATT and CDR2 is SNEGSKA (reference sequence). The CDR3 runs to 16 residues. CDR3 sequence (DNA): TGCAGTGCTAGAGCTTCTTCGTTGACAGGGGTTTATGGCTACACCTTC. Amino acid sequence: CSARASSLTGVYGYTF.

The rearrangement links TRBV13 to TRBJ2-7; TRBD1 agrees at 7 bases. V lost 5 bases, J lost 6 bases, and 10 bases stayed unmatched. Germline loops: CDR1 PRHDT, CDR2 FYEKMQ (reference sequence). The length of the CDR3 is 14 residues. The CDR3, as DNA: TGTGCCAGCAGCCCCGGGACAGACCGTTTCGAGCAGTACTTC. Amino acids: CASSPGTDRFEQYF.

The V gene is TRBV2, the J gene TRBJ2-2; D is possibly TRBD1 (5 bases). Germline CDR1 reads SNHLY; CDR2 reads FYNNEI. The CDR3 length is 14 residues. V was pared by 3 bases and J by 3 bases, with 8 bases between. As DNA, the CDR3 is TGTGCCAGCAGTGAGGACACCTACACCGGGGAGCTGTTTTTT. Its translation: CASSEDTYTGELFF.

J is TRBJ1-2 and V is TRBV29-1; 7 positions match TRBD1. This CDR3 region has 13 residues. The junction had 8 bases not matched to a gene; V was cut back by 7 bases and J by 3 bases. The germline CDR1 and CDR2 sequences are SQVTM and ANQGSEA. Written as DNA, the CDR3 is TGCAGCGGCGGGGGAGACAGGGACTATGGCTACACCTTC. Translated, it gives CSGGGDRDYGYTF.

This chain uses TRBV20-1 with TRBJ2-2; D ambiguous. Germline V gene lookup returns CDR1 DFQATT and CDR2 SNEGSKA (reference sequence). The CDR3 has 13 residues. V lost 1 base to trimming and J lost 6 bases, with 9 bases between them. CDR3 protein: CSARVSGAGELFF. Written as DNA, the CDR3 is TGCAGTGCTAGAGTTTCTGGCGCCGGGGAGCTGTTTTTT.

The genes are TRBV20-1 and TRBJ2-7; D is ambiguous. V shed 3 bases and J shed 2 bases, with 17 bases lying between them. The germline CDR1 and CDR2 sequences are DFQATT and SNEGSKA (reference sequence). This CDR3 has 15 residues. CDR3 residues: CSARIQALLTYEQYF. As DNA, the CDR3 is TGCAGTGCTAGGATCCAGGCGCTTCTCACCTACGAGCAGTACTTC.

The CDR3 spells CASGLVAGSEQYF. For the CDR3, the DNA is TGTGCTAGTGGTTTGGTAGCAGGTTCCGAGCAGTACTTC. The chain joins TRBV12-5 to TRBJ2-7; D uncertain. The V end was cut by 0 bases, the J end by 6 bases, with 9 bases between. This CDR3 is built from 13 residues. The germline V gene encodes CDR1 LGHNT and CDR2 FRNRAP.

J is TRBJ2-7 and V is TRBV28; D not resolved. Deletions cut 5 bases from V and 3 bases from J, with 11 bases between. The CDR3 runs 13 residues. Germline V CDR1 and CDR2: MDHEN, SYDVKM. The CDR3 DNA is TGTGCCAGCAGTGGAACCCAGAGCTACGAGCAGTACTTC. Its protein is CASSGTQSYEQYF.

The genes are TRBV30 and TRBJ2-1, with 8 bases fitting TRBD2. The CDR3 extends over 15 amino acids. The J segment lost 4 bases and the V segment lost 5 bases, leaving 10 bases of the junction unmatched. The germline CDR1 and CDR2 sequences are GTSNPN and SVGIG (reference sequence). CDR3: CAWGRLALGYNEQFF. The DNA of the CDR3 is TGTGCCTGGGGACGACTAGCGCTGGGATACAATGAGCAGTTCTTC.

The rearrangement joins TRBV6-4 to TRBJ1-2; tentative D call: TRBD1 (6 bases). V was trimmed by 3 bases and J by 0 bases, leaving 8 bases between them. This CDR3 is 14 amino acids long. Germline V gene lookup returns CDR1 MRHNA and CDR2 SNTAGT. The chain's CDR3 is CASSETGTNYGYTF. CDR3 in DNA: TGTGCCAGCAGTGAGACAGGAACTAACTATGGCTACACCTTC.